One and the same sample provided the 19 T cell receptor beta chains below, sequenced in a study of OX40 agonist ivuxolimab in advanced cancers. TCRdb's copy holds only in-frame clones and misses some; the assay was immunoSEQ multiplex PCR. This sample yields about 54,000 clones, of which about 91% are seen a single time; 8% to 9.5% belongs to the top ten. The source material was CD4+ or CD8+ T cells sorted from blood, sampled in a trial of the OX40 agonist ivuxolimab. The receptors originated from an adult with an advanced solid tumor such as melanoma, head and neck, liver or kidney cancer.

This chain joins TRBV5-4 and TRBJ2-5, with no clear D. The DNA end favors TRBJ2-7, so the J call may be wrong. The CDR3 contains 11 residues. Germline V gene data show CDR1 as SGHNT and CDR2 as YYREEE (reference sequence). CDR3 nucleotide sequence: TGTGCCAGCAGCCCGACCTACGAGCAGTACTTC. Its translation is CASSPTYEQYF.

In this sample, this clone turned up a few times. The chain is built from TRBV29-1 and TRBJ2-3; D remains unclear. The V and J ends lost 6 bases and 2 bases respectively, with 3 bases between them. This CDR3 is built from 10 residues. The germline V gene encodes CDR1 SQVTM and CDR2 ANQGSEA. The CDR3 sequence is CSVNTDTQYF. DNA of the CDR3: TGCAGCGTGAACACAGATACGCAGTATTTT.

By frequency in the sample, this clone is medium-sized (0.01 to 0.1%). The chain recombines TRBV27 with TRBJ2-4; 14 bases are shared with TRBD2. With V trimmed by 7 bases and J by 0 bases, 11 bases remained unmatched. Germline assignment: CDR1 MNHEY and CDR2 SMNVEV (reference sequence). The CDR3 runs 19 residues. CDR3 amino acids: CASKGLAGVGALAKNIQYF. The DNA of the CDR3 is TGTGCCAGCAAGGGACTAGCGGGAGTGGGGGCCTTAGCCAAAAACATTCAGTACTTC.

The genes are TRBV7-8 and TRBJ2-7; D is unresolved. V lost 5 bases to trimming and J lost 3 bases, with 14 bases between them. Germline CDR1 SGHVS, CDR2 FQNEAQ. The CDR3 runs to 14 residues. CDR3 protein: CASSLLDEDYEQYF. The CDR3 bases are TGTGCCAGCAGCCTCCTGGACGAAGACTACGAGCAGTACTTC.

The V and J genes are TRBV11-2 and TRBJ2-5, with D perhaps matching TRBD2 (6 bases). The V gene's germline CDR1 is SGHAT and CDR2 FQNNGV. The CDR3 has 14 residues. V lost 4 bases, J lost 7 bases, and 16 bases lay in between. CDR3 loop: CASSYEGVGGTQYF. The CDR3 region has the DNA TGTGCCAGCAGCTACGAGGGAGTCGGGGGGACCCAGTACTTC.

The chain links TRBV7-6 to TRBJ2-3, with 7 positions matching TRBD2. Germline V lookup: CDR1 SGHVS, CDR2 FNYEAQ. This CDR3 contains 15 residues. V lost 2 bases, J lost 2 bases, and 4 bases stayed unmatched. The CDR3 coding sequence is TGTGCCAGCAGCTTACCTAGCGGAGACACAGATACGCAGTATTTT. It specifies CASSLPSGDTDTQYF.

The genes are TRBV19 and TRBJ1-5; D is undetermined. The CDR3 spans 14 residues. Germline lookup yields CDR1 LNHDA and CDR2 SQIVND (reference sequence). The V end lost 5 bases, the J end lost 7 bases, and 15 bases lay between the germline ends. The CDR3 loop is CASSPEGRQQPQHF. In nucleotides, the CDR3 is TGTGCCAGTAGTCCGGAAGGGCGGCAACAGCCCCAGCATTTT.

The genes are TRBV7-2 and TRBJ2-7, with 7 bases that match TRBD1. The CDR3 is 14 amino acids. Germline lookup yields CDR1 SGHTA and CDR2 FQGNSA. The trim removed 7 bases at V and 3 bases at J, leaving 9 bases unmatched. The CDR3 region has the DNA TGTGCCAGCACCCCGCGAGGGGGCAACTACGAGCAGTACTTC. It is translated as CASTPRGGNYEQYF.

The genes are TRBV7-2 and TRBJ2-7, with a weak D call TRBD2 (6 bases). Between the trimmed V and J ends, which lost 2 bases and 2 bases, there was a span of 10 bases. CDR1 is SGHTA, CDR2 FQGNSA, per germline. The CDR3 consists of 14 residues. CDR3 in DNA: TGTGCCAGCAGCTTAACCCCGGGGGCCTACGAGCAGTACTTC. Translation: CASSLTPGAYEQYF. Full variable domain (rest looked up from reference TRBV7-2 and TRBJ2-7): GAGVSQSPSNKVTEKGKDVELRCDPISGHTALYWYRQSLGQGLEFLIYFQGNSAPDKSGLPSDRFSAERTGGSVSTLTIQRTQQEDSAVYLCASSLTPGAYEQYFGPGTRLTVT.

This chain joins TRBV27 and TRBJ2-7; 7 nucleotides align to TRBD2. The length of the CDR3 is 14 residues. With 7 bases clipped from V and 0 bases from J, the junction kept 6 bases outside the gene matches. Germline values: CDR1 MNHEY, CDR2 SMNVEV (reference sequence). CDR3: CASKVASGSYEQYF. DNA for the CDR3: TGTGCCAGCAAGGTGGCTAGCGGCTCCTACGAGCAGTACTTC.

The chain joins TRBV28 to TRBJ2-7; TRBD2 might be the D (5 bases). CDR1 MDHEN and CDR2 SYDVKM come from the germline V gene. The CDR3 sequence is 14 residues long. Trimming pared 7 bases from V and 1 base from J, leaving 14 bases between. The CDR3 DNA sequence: TGTGCCAGCATCTCAGCGGCTAGGTCCTACGAGCAGTACTTC. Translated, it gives CASISAARSYEQYF.

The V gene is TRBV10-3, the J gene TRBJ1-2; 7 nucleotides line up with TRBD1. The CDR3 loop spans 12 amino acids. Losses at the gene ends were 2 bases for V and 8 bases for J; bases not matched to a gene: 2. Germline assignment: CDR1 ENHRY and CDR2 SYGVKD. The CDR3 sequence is CAISELQGGYTF. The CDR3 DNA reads TGTGCCATCAGTGAGCTACAGGGGGGCTACACCTTC.

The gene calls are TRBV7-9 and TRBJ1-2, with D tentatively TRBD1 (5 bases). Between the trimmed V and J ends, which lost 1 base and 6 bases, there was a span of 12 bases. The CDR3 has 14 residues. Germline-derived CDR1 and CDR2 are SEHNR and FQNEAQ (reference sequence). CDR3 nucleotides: TGTGCCAGCAGCTTAGTGGCGCAGGGACATGGCTACACCTTC. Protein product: CASSLVAQGHGYTF.

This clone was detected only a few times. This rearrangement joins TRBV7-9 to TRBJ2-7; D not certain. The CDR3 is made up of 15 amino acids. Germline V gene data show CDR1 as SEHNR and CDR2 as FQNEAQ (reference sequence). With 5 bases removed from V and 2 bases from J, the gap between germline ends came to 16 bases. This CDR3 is CASSKVAHGAYEQYF. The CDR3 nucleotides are TGTGCCAGCAGCAAAGTAGCCCACGGCGCCTACGAGCAGTACTTC.

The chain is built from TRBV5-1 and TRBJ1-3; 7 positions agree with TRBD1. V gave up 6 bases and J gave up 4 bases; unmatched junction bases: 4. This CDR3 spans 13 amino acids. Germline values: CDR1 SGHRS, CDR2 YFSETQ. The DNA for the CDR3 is TGCGCCAGCAAACGGACAGGCGGAAACACCATATATTTT. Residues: CASKRTGGNTIYF.

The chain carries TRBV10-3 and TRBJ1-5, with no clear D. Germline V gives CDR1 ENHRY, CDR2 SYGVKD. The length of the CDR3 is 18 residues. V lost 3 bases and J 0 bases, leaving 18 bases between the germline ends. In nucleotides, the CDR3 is TGTGCCATCAGTGAAGGAATTTCTGGAAAACATAGCAATCAGCCCCAGCATTTT. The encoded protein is CAISEGISGKHSNQPQHF.

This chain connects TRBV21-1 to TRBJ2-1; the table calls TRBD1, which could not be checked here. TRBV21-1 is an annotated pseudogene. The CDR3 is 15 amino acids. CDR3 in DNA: TGTGCCAGCAGCCCCCGGGACAGCCACTACAATGAGCAGTTCTTC. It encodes CASSPRDSHYNEQFF.

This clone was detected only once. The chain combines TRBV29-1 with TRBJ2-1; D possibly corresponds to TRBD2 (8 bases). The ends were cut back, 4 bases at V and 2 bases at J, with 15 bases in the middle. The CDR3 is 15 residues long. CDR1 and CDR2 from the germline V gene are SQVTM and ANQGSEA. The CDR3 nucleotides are TGCAGCGTTGCGGGAGGGGGCAGGGCCTACAATGAGCAGTTCTTC. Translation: CSVAGGGRAYNEQFF.

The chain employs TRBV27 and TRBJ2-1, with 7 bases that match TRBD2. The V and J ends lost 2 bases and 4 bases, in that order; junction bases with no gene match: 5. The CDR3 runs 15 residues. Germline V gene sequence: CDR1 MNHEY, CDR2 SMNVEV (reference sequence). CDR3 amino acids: CASSLMAGDYNEQFF. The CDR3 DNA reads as TGTGCCAGCAGTTTAATGGCGGGGGATTACAATGAGCAGTTCTTC.